What follows are 18 T cell receptor beta chains derived from one specimen sequenced in a study of PD-1 blockade in classical Hodgkin lymphoma. The time point: newly diagnosed, previously untreated cHL patient sample. Data came from immunoSEQ multiplex PCR; TCRdb stores just in-frame clones and leaves some out. The table shows roughly 34,000 clones, with 85% to 95% occurring only once. The specimen sequenced was peripheral blood mononuclear cells (PBMCs). Receptors originate from a human donor with classical Hodgkin lymphoma.

The V gene is TRBV10-1, the J gene TRBJ2-7, with 7 positions matching TRBD1. Losses at the gene ends were 8 bases for V and 0 bases for J; bases not matched to a gene: 7. Germline V lookup: CDR1 WNHNN, CDR2 SYGVQD (reference sequence). The CDR3 length is 14 residues. CDR3 amino acids: CASSGQESSYEQYF. For the CDR3, the DNA is TGCGCCAGCTCCGGACAGGAAAGCTCCTACGAGCAGTACTTC.

The chain links TRBV19 to TRBJ2-3; D uncertain. The CDR3 spans 11 residues. Looked up from germline, CDR1 is LNHDA and CDR2 is SQIVND (reference sequence). The V end lost 3 bases, the J end lost 8 bases, and 6 bases lay between the germline ends. The CDR3 region is CASSIGPTQYF. The CDR3, as DNA: TGTGCCAGTAGTATTGGGCCTACGCAGTATTTT. Full variable domain (rest looked up from reference TRBV19 and TRBJ2-3): DGGITQSPKYLFRKEGQNVTLSCEQNLNHDAMYWYRQDPGQGLRLIYYSQIVNDFQKGDIAEGYSVSREKKESFPLTVTSAQKNPTAFYLCASSIGPTQYFGPGTRLTVL.

This chain links TRBV5-1 with TRBJ2-1; possibly TRBD1 for D (6 bases). The germline gives CDR1 SGHRS, CDR2 YFSETQ. The CDR3 extends over 16 amino acids. Trimming left V 4 bases short and J 0 bases short, with 14 bases between. CDR3 nucleotide sequence: TGCGCCAGCAGCCAGGGACACCTCTCCTCCTACAATGAGCAGTTCTTC. Translation gives CASSQGHLSSYNEQFF.

The V gene is TRBV6-1, the J gene TRBJ1-1; 8 nucleotides match TRBD1. Germline V lookup: CDR1 MNHNS, CDR2 SASEGT. The CDR3 is made up of 14 amino acids. V dropped 3 bases and J dropped 5; count of bases not matched to a gene: 5. CDR3 in DNA: TGTGCCAGCAGTGAGGACAGGGTCCGTACTGAAGCTTTCTTT. Protein: CASSEDRVRTEAFF.

This clone was observed a single time. V is TRBV6-5 and J is TRBJ1-5; the D gene is possibly TRBD1 (5 bases). The CDR3 totals 13 residues. Trimming stripped 2 bases from V and 6 bases from J, with 8 bases between. Germline CDR1 reads MNHEY; CDR2 reads SVGAGI. The CDR3 reads CASSYLRGQPQHF. The CDR3 coding sequence is TGTGCCAGCAGTTACCTTAGGGGTCAGCCCCAGCATTTT.

The rearrangement joins TRBV2 to TRBJ2-5; 15 bases agree with TRBD2. The CDR3 extends over 18 amino acids. The V gene's germline CDR1 is SNHLY and CDR2 FYNNEI. The V and J ends lost 6 bases and 5 bases, in that order; junction bases with no gene match: 13. CDR3 sequence reads: CASSDGLAGGPFRETQYF. CDR3 coding DNA: TGTGCCAGCAGCGACGGACTAGCGGGGGGGCCGTTCCGGGAGACCCAGTACTTC.

The chain combines TRBV19 with TRBJ2-3; 10 nucleotides agree with TRBD2. Trimming removed 3 bases from V and 4 bases from J; junction bases left unmatched: 4. CDR1 and CDR2 (germline): LNHDA, SQIVND (reference sequence). This CDR3 is 15 amino acids long. CDR3 bases: TGTGCCAGTAGTATCCTAGCGGGGGCCGCAGATACGCAGTATTTT. Protein product: CASSILAGAADTQYF.

The V gene is TRBV30, the J gene TRBJ1-1, with 10 bases aligning to TRBD1. Germline V CDR1 and CDR2: GTSNPN, SVGIG (reference sequence). The V and J ends lost 4 bases and 6 bases, in that order; junction bases with no gene match: 11. This CDR3 is 15 amino acids long. The CDR3 sequence: CAWTVTGTGDAEAFF. The DNA of the CDR3 is TGTGCCTGGACGGTTACCGGGACAGGGGATGCTGAAGCTTTCTTT.

This chain joins TRBV6-5 and TRBJ1-1; 9 nucleotides match TRBD1. The germline V gene has CDR1 MNHEY and CDR2 SVGAGI. Unmatched junction bases numbered 2, after V lost 2 bases and J lost 1 base. The CDR3 contains 15 residues. This CDR3 reads CASSYLGQGNTEAFF. CDR3 coding DNA: TGTGCCAGCAGTTACCTGGGACAGGGGAACACTGAAGCTTTCTTT.

V gene TRBV4-2 combines with J gene TRBJ2-1; 7 bases line up with TRBD2. The germline gives CDR1 LGHNA, CDR2 YNFKEQ. V shed 0 bases and J 7 bases; nucleotides not matched to a gene: 9. This CDR3 contains 16 residues. The CDR3 loop is CASSQDRERGINEQFF. Written as DNA, the CDR3 is TGTGCCAGCAGCCAAGATCGGGAGCGGGGAATTAATGAGCAGTTCTTC.

The chain couples TRBV7-8 to TRBJ1-5; TRBD1 is a possible D gene (5 bases). Germline V lookup: CDR1 SGHVS, CDR2 FQNEAQ. This CDR3 contains 16 residues. V gave up 5 bases and J gave up 6 bases, with 20 bases separating them. CDR3 loop: CASSPMGTGKSQPQHF. CDR3 bases: TGTGCCAGCAGCCCTATGGGGACCGGAAAATCTCAGCCCCAGCATTTT.

This clone was detected a few times. This chain connects TRBV11-2 to TRBJ2-2; D is possibly TRBD1 (5 bases). Germline V lookup: CDR1 SGHAT, CDR2 FQNNGV. Deletions cut 4 bases from V and 5 bases from J, with 23 bases between. The CDR3 is made up of 18 amino acids. CDR3: CASSSLRGGVRRTGELFF. The CDR3 DNA sequence: TGTGCCAGCAGCTCACTAAGGGGCGGAGTGCGAAGGACCGGGGAGCTGTTTTTT.

The CDR3 sequence: CASSLAKGHYEQYF. The CDR3 DNA reads as TGTGCCAGCAGCTTGGCCAAGGGGCACTACGAGCAGTACTTC. The rearrangement joins TRBV5-4 to TRBJ2-7; perhaps TRBD1 as D (5 bases). The CDR3 runs to 14 residues. Looked up from germline, CDR1 is SGHNT and CDR2 is YYREEE (reference sequence). The ends were cut back, 0 bases at V and 3 bases at J, with 10 bases in the middle.

This clone has just one count. This chain connects TRBV28 to TRBJ2-2, with a possible D match to TRBD2 (5 bases). V dropped 6 bases and J dropped 1 base, with 9 bases sitting between them. The CDR3 is 14 amino acids. CDR1 and CDR2 (germline): MDHEN, SYDVKM. The CDR3 spells CASRGLENTGELFF. The CDR3, as DNA: TGTGCCAGCAGAGGACTGGAGAACACCGGGGAGCTGTTTTTT.

This clone was observed a single time. The chain is built from TRBV11-2 and TRBJ1-1; 7 bases match TRBD1. CDR1 and CDR2 (germline): SGHAT, FQNNGV. CDR3 length equals 17 residues. After removal of 3 bases from V and 0 bases from J, the junction contained 10 bases not matched to a gene. DNA for the CDR3: TGTGCCAGCAGCTTCCCACAGGGGCCAGTTATGAACACTGAAGCTTTCTTT. This encodes CASSFPQGPVMNTEAFF. The whole variable domain, remainder taken from reference TRBV11-2 and TRBJ1-1, is EAGVAQSPRYKIIEKRQSVAFWCNPISGHATLYWYQQILGQGPKLLIQFQNNGVVDDSQLPKDRFSAERLKGVDSTLKIQPAKLEDSAVYLCASSFPQGPVMNTEAFFGQGTRLTVV.

The chain recombines TRBV15 with TRBJ2-5; D is unclear. Germline V gives CDR1 LNHNV, CDR2 YYDKDF (reference sequence). The CDR3 is 13 residues long. With 0 bases removed from V and 2 bases from J, the gap between germline ends came to 4 bases. This CDR3 is CATSRDSQETQYF. Here the CDR3 DNA reads TGTGCCACCAGCAGAGATTCACAAGAGACCCAGTACTTC.

The gene calls are TRBV4-1 and TRBJ2-1; 10 bases line up with TRBD2. V was clipped by 0 bases and J by 3 bases; unmatched bases: 8. Germline CDR1 reads MGHRA; CDR2 reads YSYEKL. The CDR3 runs 18 residues. Here the CDR3 DNA reads TGCGCCAGCAGCCAAGATCTTAGCGGGGGGCCATACTACAATGAGCAGTTCTTC. Its translation: CASSQDLSGGPYYNEQFF.

V and J are TRBV9 and TRBJ2-7; D might be TRBD2 (6 bases). CDR1 SGDLS and CDR2 YYNGEE come from the germline V gene. Trimming pared 2 bases from V and 3 bases from J, leaving 12 bases between. The CDR3 has 14 residues. The CDR3 sequence: CASSVGGVNYEQYF. CDR3 DNA sequence: TGTGCCAGCAGCGTCGGCGGGGTCAACTACGAGCAGTACTTC.